The 22 T cell receptor beta chains in this list originate from one sample, sequenced in a study of CD8 T cells in ankylosing spondylitis. TCRdb reprocessed the 5' RACE reads with MiXCR, giving one entry per CDR3 protein. The repertoire holds about 250,000 distinct CDR3 sequences, with under 35% as singletons. Sequenced input: blood, either unsorted or a sorted T cell fraction (not recorded which). These receptors came from a male donor with ankylosing spondylitis or in good health (not recorded which).

Details on this clonotype: At one end the junction does not follow the germline gene, possibly because of a read error. The chain has TRBV5-1 and TRBJ2-3; no reliable D call. CDR1 and CDR2 from the germline V gene are SGHRS and YFSETQ. The CDR3 loop spans 13 amino acids. CDR3 loop: CASSLAPTDTQYF. CDR3 bases: TGTGCCAGCAGTTTAGCACCTACAGATACGCAGTATTTT.

There are a few counts of this clonotype. The J gene is TRBJ2-5, the V gene TRBV6-1; TRBD1 might be the D (5 bases). There are 12 residues in the CDR3. V dropped 5 bases and J dropped 5 bases, with 9 bases sitting between them. Germline V gene data show CDR1 as MNHNS and CDR2 as SASEGT. The DNA of the CDR3 is TGTGCCAGCAGTCCCAACAGGGAGACCCAGTACTTC. It translates to CASSPNRETQYF.

This chain connects TRBV15 to TRBJ1-1; D gene ambiguous. This CDR3 comprises 12 residues. Trimming removed 0 bases at V and 7 bases at J, with 6 bases between. From germline, CDR1 is LNHNV and CDR2 YYDKDF (reference sequence). CDR3 amino acids: CATSRDKDEAFF. DNA of the CDR3: TGTGCCACCAGCAGAGATAAGGATGAAGCTTTCTTT.

The chain links TRBV20-1 to TRBJ2-3, with 7 bases matching TRBD1. The germline gives CDR1 DFQATT, CDR2 SNEGSKA (reference sequence). The CDR3 runs to 14 residues. Trimming at V came to 3 bases and at J to 4 bases, leaving 7 bases not matched to a gene. The CDR3 region is CSARGEGAPDTQYF. The CDR3 coding sequence is TGCAGTGCTAGGGGTGAGGGGGCCCCAGATACGCAGTATTTT.

This clonotype was observed a handful of times. This chain connects TRBV20-1 to TRBJ1-5, with TRBD1 identical over 7 bases. The CDR3 loop spans 15 amino acids. With 2 bases clipped from V and 4 bases from J, the junction kept 8 bases outside the gene matches. In germline, CDR1 is DFQATT, CDR2 SNEGSKA (reference sequence). CDR3 bases: TGCAGTGCTAGATATCCGGGACAGAAAAATCAGCCCCAGCATTTT. Translated, it gives CSARYPGQKNQPQHF.

The gene calls are TRBV12-3 or TRBV12-4 and TRBJ1-5, with TRBD1 matching 9 bases. The CDR3 totals 14 residues. V lost 4 bases to trimming and J lost 5 bases; unmatched junction nucleotides: 3. CDR3 amino acids: CASSSGTGYQPQHF. The DNA of the CDR3 is TGTGCCAGCAGTTCCGGGACAGGGTATCAGCCCCAGCATTTT.

The DNA of the CDR3 is TGTGCCAGCAGTTCCGGGACAGGGGGCTTCGAGCAGTACTTC. Translating it yields CASSSGTGGFEQYF. The rearrangement joins TRBV27 to TRBJ2-7, with TRBD1 identical over 12 bases. Germline CDR1 reads MNHEY; CDR2 reads SMNVEV (reference sequence). Unmatched junction bases numbered 4, after V lost 4 bases and J lost 6 bases. This CDR3 is built from 14 residues.

This clonotype came up many times. V usage is TRBV12-3 or TRBV12-4 and J usage is TRBJ2-5; D remains ambiguous. Trimming stripped 1 base from V and 5 bases from J, with 5 bases between. This CDR3 has 12 amino acids. The CDR3 reads CASSLGKETQYF. In nucleotides, the CDR3 is TGTGCCAGCAGTTTAGGGAAGGAGACCCAGTACTTC.

This clonotype was found a few times. This chain links TRBV6-1 with TRBJ2-4; tentatively, D is TRBD1 (6 bases). Germline V gene data show CDR1 as MNHNS and CDR2 as SASEGT. The CDR3 extends over 15 amino acids. With 7 bases removed from V and 6 bases from J, the gap between germline ends came to 19 bases. The CDR3 DNA follows: TGTGCCAGCACCCTCCTGCTGAGGGGGATAAACATTCAGTACTTC. Its translation: CASTLLLRGINIQYF.

This clonotype was counted many times. The rearrangement joins TRBV29-1 to TRBJ2-5, with a tentative D call TRBD1 (6 bases). Trimming stripped 6 bases from V and 5 bases from J, with 10 bases between. The CDR3 spans 11 residues. Per the germline V gene, CDR1 is SQVTM and CDR2 is ANQGSEA. As DNA, the CDR3 is TGCAGCGTCGCTGGACAGGAGACCCAGTACTTC. Residues: CSVAGQETQYF.

This clonotype showed up just a few times. CDR3 coding DNA: TGTGCCAGCAGTTACCGGGCTAGCGGGCTAACCTACGAGCAGTACTTC. Its translation: CASSYRASGLTYEQYF. The chain carries TRBV6-5 and TRBJ2-7; 8 bases map to TRBD2. This CDR3 has 16 amino acids. Germline V gene lookup returns CDR1 MNHEY and CDR2 SVGAGI. V shed 2 bases and J 2 bases; nucleotides not matched to a gene: 8.

This clonotype was observed a few times. V gene TRBV25-1 combines with J gene TRBJ2-3; D gene ambiguous. The V gene lost 3 bases and the J gene lost 6 bases, with 13 bases spanning the gap. The germline gives CDR1 MGHDK, CDR2 SYGVNS. The CDR3 spans 14 residues. The DNA of the CDR3 is TGTGCCAGCAGTGATGGGCCCCGTAGGGATACGCAGTATTTT. Translated, it gives CASSDGPRRDTQYF.

The chain recombines TRBV27 with TRBJ1-1; no clear D gene. Trimming stripped 3 bases from V and 5 bases from J, with 10 bases between. CDR1 MNHEY and CDR2 SMNVEV come from the germline V gene (reference sequence). This CDR3 is 13 amino acids long. CDR3 coding DNA: TGTGCCAGCAGTTTTTCTCACGTGACTGAAGCTTTCTTT. This gives the protein CASSFSHVTEAFF.

By share, this clonotype ranks as medium-sized. V is TRBV20-1 and J is TRBJ1-3, with D unresolved. The CDR3 extends over 15 amino acids. V was shortened by 4 bases and J by 3 bases, with 16 bases between the two germline ends. Germline V gene sequence: CDR1 DFQATT, CDR2 SNEGSKA (reference sequence). CDR3 sequence reads: CSATPPGSRGNTIYF. As DNA, the CDR3 is TGCAGTGCTACCCCCCCCGGGAGTCGTGGAAACACCATATATTTT.

This clonotype has only a few counts. The rearrangement links TRBV12-3 or TRBV12-4 to TRBJ1-6; D gene uncertain. The ends were cut back, 1 base at V and 9 bases at J, with 13 bases in the middle. CDR3 size: 15 residues. CDR3 protein: CASSLGQAFSSPLHF. CDR3 coding DNA: TGTGCCAGCAGTTTAGGCCAAGCGTTTAGTTCACCCCTCCACTTT.

Only a few counts were recorded for this clonotype. This chain links TRBV12-3 or TRBV12-4 with TRBJ1-1; D may be TRBD1 (5 bases). This CDR3 has 14 residues. Trimming removed 6 bases from V and 8 bases from J, with 19 bases in between. CDR3 DNA sequence: TGTGCCAGCAGCATCTGGCTTACAGGTCAGGAAGCTTTCTTT. Translated, it gives CASSIWLTGQEAFF.

The J gene is TRBJ2-1, the V gene TRBV20-1; D not resolved. Trimming took off 1 base at V and 3 bases at J, with 7 bases between the two ends. Per the germline V gene, CDR1 is DFQATT and CDR2 is SNEGSKA (reference sequence). This CDR3 has 13 residues. CDR3 residues: CSARGIGYNEQFF. In nucleotides, the CDR3 is TGCAGTGCTAGAGGGATTGGCTACAATGAGCAGTTCTTC.

This clonotype was seen more than once but under ten times. The chain links TRBV5-1 to TRBJ2-2; 7 positions agree with TRBD1. Per germline, CDR1 SGHRS and CDR2 YFSETQ. V was clipped by 3 bases and J by 6 bases; unmatched bases: 17. This CDR3 is 18 amino acids long. The CDR3 coding sequence is TGCGCCAGCAGCTCGGGATTTCGGGACAGATCAACGGCCGGGGAGCTGTTTTTT. The encoded protein is CASSSGFRDRSTAGELFF.

The chain recombines TRBV12-3 or TRBV12-4 with TRBJ2-1, with unresolved D. Trimming left V 2 bases short and J 5 bases short, with 4 bases between. This CDR3 is built from 12 residues. In DNA, the CDR3 is TGTGCCAGCAGTTTAAATCACAATGAGCAGTTCTTC. This codes for CASSLNHNEQFF.

This clonotype was seen repeatedly, ten times or more. The V call is TRBV27, the J call TRBJ2-1; D unresolved. The ends were cut back, 6 bases at V and 4 bases at J, with 7 bases in the middle. Germline lookup yields CDR1 MNHEY and CDR2 SMNVEV (reference sequence). The CDR3 runs to 12 residues. This CDR3 reads CASSPSYNEQFF. CDR3 bases: TGTGCCAGCAGCCCCAGTTACAATGAGCAGTTCTTC.

The chain links TRBV20-1 to TRBJ2-7; the D gene could be TRBD1 or TRBD2 (5 bases each). This CDR3 contains 11 residues. Trimming removed 4 bases from V and 5 bases from J, with 9 bases in between. Germline values: CDR1 DFQATT, CDR2 SNEGSKA (reference sequence). The CDR3 coding sequence is TGCAGTGCTACCTCGGGGCACGAGCAGTACTTC. Translated: CSATSGHEQYF.

The chain employs TRBV2 and TRBJ2-2; TRBD2 aligns across 15 bases. The germline V gene has CDR1 SNHLY and CDR2 FYNNEI. The CDR3 length is 19 residues. Germline trimming cut 8 bases from V and 7 bases from J; bases unmatched to any gene: 17. CDR3 region: CASCSHTGTSGGRIGELFF. The DNA for the CDR3 is TGTGCCAGCTGTTCCCACACCGGGACTAGCGGGGGGCGTATCGGGGAGCTGTTTTTT.